Presented here are 20 T cell receptor beta chains from one specimen sequenced in a study of early stage breast cancer tumors. Produced via immunoSEQ multiplex PCR; TCRdb's table is partial and in-frame only. Of approximately 70,000 clones listed, about 85% are singletons. The source material was blood. These receptors all come from a person in their forties with breast cancer.

The chain carries TRBV19 and TRBJ2-1; D is unresolved. Looked up from germline, CDR1 is LNHDA and CDR2 is SQIVND (reference sequence). Trimming pared 4 bases from V and 4 bases from J, leaving 14 bases between. This CDR3 contains 15 residues. The CDR3 loop is CASSKVGNYYNEQFF. The CDR3 coding sequence is TGTGCCAGTAGTAAGGTAGGAAATTATTACAATGAGCAGTTCTTC. The entire variable domain, with the rest obtained from reference TRBV19 and TRBJ2-1, is as follows: DGGITQSPKYLFRKEGQNVTLSCEQNLNHDAMYWYRQDPGQGLRLIYYSQIVNDFQKGDIAEGYSVSREKKESFPLTVTSAQKNPTAFYLCASSKVGNYYNEQFFGPGTRLTVL.

The chain is built from TRBV28 and TRBJ2-1; no reliable D call. CDR1 and CDR2 from the germline V gene are MDHEN and SYDVKM. Trimming left V 6 bases short and J 6 bases short, with 15 bases between. The CDR3 is 14 amino acids. This CDR3 is CASRGNLAANEQFF. The CDR3 nucleotides read TGTGCCAGCAGGGGTAATTTAGCCGCCAATGAGCAGTTCTTC.

The DNA of the CDR3 is TGTGCCAGCAGCGAAAGGAGCGGACTAGCGGGACAAGAGACCCAGTACTTC. Its translation is CASSERSGLAGQETQYF. V is TRBV2 and J is TRBJ2-5, with TRBD2 matching 12 bases. The CDR3 has 17 amino acids. Germline V CDR1 and CDR2: SNHLY, FYNNEI. V lost 6 bases and J lost 2; bases outside the gene matches: 10.

The chain couples TRBV2 to TRBJ2-7; a possible D gene is TRBD2 (5 bases). This CDR3 region has 13 residues. V was cut by 5 bases and J by 2 bases, with 10 bases left in between. Germline loops: CDR1 SNHLY, CDR2 FYNNEI. In DNA, the CDR3 is TGTGCCAGCAGTTCGACGGGAACCTACGAGCAGTACTTC. It encodes CASSSTGTYEQYF.

This clone was detected a few times. V is TRBV7-9 and J is TRBJ2-7; no clear D. CDR1 and CDR2 (germline): SEHNR, FQNEAQ (reference sequence). This CDR3 contains 12 residues. V lost 2 bases and J lost 6, with 8 bases in between. The CDR3, as DNA: TGTGCCAGCAGCTTAAGTCTCAGCGAGCAGTACTTC. Translation: CASSLSLSEQYF.

This chain links TRBV10-3 with TRBJ1-5; D is uncertain. This CDR3 is 13 amino acids long. Germline V gene lookup returns CDR1 ENHRY and CDR2 SYGVKD. V was shortened by 5 bases and J by 1 base, with 6 bases between the two germline ends. The CDR3 sequence: CAISSDSNQPQHF. The DNA of the CDR3 is TGTGCCATCAGTTCAGACAGCAATCAGCCCCAGCATTTT.

The chain employs TRBV9 and TRBJ2-3; D ambiguous. There are 13 residues in the CDR3. Germline V gives CDR1 SGDLS, CDR2 YYNGEE. The ends were cut back, 1 base at V and 5 bases at J, with 8 bases in the middle. CDR3 bases: TGTGCCAGCAGCGTAAATGATGGAGATACGCAGTATTTT. Amino acids: CASSVNDGDTQYF.

The rearrangement uses TRBV11-1 and TRBJ1-4; 7 bases fit TRBD1. The CDR3 covers 14 residues. The germline V gene has CDR1 SGHAT and CDR2 FQDESV (reference sequence). The junction had 4 bases not matched to a gene; V was cut back by 5 bases and J by 4 bases. The DNA of the CDR3 is TGTGCCAGCAGCGCGGGACAGAATAATGAAAAACTGTTTTTT. This sequence encodes CASSAGQNNEKLFF. The complete variable domain, with remaining parts taken from reference TRBV11-1 and TRBJ1-4, reads EAEVAQSPRYKITEKSQAVAFWCDPISGHATLYWYRQILGQGPELLVQFQDESVVDDSQLPKDRFSAERLKGVDSTLKIQPAELGDSAMYLCASSAGQNNEKLFFGSGTQLSVL.

The chain combines TRBV28 with TRBJ1-2; TRBD1 matches 7 bases. The CDR3 has 13 amino acids. V lost 6 bases and J lost 5; bases outside the gene matches: 6. CDR1 is MDHEN, CDR2 SYDVKM, per germline. CDR3 DNA sequence: TGTGCCAGCAGAAACGACAGGGATTATGGCTACACCTTC. The encoded protein is CASRNDRDYGYTF.

The genes are TRBV29-1 and TRBJ2-2; 9 positions agree with TRBD1. The germline V gene has CDR1 SQVTM and CDR2 ANQGSEA. V dropped 1 base and J dropped 0; count of bases not matched to a gene: 0. CDR3 length: 15 residues. The CDR3 region is CSVEGQGANTGELFF. The CDR3 DNA is TGCAGCGTTGAAGGACAGGGGGCGAACACCGGGGAGCTGTTTTTT.

The chain employs TRBV25-1 and TRBJ2-7, with TRBD2 identical over 10 bases. Trimming at V came to 4 bases and at J to 5 bases, leaving 2 bases not matched to a gene. Germline CDR1 is MGHDK and CDR2 is SYGVNS. The CDR3 loop spans 13 amino acids. As DNA, the CDR3 is TGTGCCAGCAGTGTAGCGGGAGGTGACGAGCAGTACTTC. Its translation: CASSVAGGDEQYF.

This clone showed up just a few times. The J gene is TRBJ2-2, the V gene TRBV5-1, with D possibly TRBD2 on 6 matching bases. Germline V CDR1 and CDR2: SGHRS, YFSETQ. CDR3 length equals 14 residues. V lost 4 bases, J lost 7 bases, and 14 bases lay in between. In DNA, the CDR3 is TGCGCCAGCAGCGGGGGGAGCTTGGTCGGGGAGCTGTTTTTT. Residues: CASSGGSLVGELFF.

This clone was seen a few times. The V gene is TRBV27, the J gene TRBJ1-2; 7 bases line up with TRBD1. The CDR3 runs to 16 residues. CDR1 and CDR2 from the germline V gene are MNHEY and SMNVEV (reference sequence). Losses at the gene ends were 6 bases for V and 6 bases for J; bases not matched to a gene: 16. This CDR3 reads CASSSRNRGSDNGYTF. The CDR3 bases are TGTGCCAGCAGCTCGCGCAACAGGGGAAGCGACAATGGCTACACCTTC.

J is TRBJ1-1 and V is TRBV28; TRBD1 is a possible D gene (6 bases). From germline, CDR1 is MDHEN and CDR2 SYDVKM. Trimming stripped 6 bases from V and 1 base from J, with 12 bases between. The CDR3 has 14 residues. This CDR3 is CASSYQQGNTEAFF. The CDR3 region has the DNA TGTGCCAGCAGCTACCAACAGGGGAACACTGAAGCTTTCTTT.

This clone was detected a few times. CDR3 protein: CASSLVGRNYGYTF. The CDR3 region has the DNA TGTGCCAGCAGCTTGGTGGGAAGAAACTATGGCTACACCTTC. This rearrangement joins TRBV5-6 to TRBJ1-2; D unclear. CDR1 SGHDT and CDR2 YYEEEE come from the germline V gene. This CDR3 has 14 residues. The V gene lost 0 bases and the J gene lost 2 bases, with 8 bases spanning the gap.

The CDR3 is CAGGSYNEQFF. CDR3 coding DNA: TGTGCGGGGGGCTCCTACAATGAGCAGTTCTTC. This sequence joins TRBV28 and TRBJ2-1, with D tentatively TRBD2 (6 bases). The CDR3 is 11 amino acids. Germline V lookup: CDR1 MDHEN, CDR2 SYDVKM.

The gene calls are TRBV5-4 and TRBJ1-5; tentative D call: TRBD1 (5 bases). V lost 3 bases and J 3 bases, leaving 7 bases between the germline ends. The CDR3 has 13 amino acids. Germline V gene lookup returns CDR1 SGHNT and CDR2 YYREEE (reference sequence). CDR3 amino acids: CASSYGANQPQHF. The CDR3 DNA is TGTGCCAGCAGCTACGGGGCCAATCAGCCCCAGCATTTT.

This clone was observed a few times. V is TRBV10-3 and J is TRBJ2-7, with 14 bases fitting TRBD2. The CDR3 is 15 residues long. Germline V CDR1 and CDR2: ENHRY, SYGVKD. Trimming took 2 bases from V and 4 from J; bases not matched to a gene: 1. The CDR3 DNA follows: TGTGCCATCAGTGAGGGACTAGCGGGAGGATACGAGCAGTACTTC. Its protein product is CAISEGLAGGYEQYF.

This clone occurred once. The chain has TRBV2 and TRBJ2-7; D is perhaps TRBD2 (5 bases). V was shortened by 6 bases and J by 12 bases, with 15 bases between the two germline ends. The CDR3 length is 11 residues. Germline V gene sequence: CDR1 SNHLY, CDR2 FYNNEI. The CDR3 here is CASRDVRVAYF. CDR3 in DNA: TGTGCCAGCAGAGACGTGAGGGTGGCGTACTTC.

The J gene is TRBJ1-2, the V gene TRBV7-6, with TRBD1 as a possible D gene (5 bases). Between the trimmed V and J ends, which lost 2 bases and 3 bases, there was a span of 10 bases. The CDR3 consists of 14 residues. Germline CDR1 is SGHVS and CDR2 is FNYEAQ. CDR3 loop: CASSLFPTDYGYTF. CDR3 nucleotide sequence: TGTGCCAGCAGCTTATTCCCGACAGACTATGGCTACACCTTC.